The entry that follows covers one T cell receptor beta chain sequence. These data are taken from a study of CD8 T cells in Susac syndrome. On the study more broadly: The Susac syndrome patients that were sequenced included about six with active disease and under ten in remission.

The germline V gene encodes CDR1 MNHEY and CDR2 SMNVEV (reference sequence). The CDR3 covers 12 residues. With 3 bases removed from V and 7 bases from J, the gap between germline ends came to 10 bases. It was with random hexamers that about 0.45 to 1 ug RNA was reverse transcribed. TCRdb re-called the immunoSEQ multiplex PCR reads through MiXCR, storing one row per CDR3 protein. The sample consists of 70,000 to 100,000 distinct CDR3 sequences, around 96% of them appearing once. The study sequenced TCR beta in blood CD8+ and CD4+ T cells. Sequencing used CD8+ T cells from PBMCs. J is TRBJ2-7 and V is TRBV27; tentative D call: TRBD2 (6 bases). This receptor was taken from a human donor with Susac syndrome. Here the CDR3 reads CASSFLGGEQYF. In DNA, the CDR3 is TGTGCCAGCAGTTTTTTGGGGGGAGAGCAGTACTTC.